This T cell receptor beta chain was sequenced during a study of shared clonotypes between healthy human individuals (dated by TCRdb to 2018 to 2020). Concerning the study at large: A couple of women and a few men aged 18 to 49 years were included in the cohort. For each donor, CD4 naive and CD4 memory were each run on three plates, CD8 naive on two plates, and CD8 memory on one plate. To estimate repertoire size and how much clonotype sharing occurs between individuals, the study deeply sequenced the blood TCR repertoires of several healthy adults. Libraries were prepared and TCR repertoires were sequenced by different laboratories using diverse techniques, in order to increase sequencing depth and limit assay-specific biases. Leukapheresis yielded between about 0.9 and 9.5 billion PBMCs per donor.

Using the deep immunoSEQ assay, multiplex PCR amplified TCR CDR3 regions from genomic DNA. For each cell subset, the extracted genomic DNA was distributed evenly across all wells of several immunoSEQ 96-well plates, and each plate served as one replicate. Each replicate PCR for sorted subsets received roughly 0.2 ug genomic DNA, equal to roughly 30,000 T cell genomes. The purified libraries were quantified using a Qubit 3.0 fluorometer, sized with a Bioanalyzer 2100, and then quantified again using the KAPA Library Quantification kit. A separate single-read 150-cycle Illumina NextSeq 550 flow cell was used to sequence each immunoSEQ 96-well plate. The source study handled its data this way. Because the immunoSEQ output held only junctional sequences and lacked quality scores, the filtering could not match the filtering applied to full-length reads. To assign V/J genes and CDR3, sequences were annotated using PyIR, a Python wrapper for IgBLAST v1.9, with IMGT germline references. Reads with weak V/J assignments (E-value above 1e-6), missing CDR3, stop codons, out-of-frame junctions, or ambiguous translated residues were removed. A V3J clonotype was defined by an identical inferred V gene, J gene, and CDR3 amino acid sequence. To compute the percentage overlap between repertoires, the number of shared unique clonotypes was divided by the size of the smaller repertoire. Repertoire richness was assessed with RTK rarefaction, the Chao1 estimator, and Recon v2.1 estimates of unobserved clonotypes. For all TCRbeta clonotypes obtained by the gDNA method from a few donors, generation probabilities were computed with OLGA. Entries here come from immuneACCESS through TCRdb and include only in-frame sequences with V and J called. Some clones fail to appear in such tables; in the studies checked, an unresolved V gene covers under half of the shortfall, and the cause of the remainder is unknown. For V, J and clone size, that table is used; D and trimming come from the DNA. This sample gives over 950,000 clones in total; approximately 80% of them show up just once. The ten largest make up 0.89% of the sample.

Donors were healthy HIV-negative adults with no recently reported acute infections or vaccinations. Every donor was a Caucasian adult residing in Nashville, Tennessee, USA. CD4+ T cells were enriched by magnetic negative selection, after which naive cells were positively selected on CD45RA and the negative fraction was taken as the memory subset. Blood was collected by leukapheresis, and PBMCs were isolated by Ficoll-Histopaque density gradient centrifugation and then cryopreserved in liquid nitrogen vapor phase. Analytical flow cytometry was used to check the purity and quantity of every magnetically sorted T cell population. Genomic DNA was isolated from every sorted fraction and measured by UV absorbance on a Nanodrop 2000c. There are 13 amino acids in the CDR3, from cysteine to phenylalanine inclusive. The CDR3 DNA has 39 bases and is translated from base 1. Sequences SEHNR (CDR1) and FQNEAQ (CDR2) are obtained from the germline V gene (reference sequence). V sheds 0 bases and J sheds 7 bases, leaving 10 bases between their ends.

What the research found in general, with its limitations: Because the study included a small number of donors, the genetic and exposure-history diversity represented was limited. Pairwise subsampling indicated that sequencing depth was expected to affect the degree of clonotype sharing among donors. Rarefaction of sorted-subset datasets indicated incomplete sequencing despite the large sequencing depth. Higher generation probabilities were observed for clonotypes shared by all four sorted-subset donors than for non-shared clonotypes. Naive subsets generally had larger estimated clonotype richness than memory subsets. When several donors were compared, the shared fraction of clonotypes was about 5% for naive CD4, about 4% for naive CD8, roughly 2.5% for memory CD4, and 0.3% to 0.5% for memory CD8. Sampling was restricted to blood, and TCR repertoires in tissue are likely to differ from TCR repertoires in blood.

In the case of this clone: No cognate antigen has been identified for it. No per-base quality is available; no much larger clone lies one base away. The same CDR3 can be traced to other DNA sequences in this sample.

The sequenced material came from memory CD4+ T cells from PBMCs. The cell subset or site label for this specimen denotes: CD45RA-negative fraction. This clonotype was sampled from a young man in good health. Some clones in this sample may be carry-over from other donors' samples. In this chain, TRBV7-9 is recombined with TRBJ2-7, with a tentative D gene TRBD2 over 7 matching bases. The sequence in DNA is TGTGCCAGCAGCTTAGCGGGAGGGGGAGAGCAGTACTTC. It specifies CASSLAGGGEQYF.